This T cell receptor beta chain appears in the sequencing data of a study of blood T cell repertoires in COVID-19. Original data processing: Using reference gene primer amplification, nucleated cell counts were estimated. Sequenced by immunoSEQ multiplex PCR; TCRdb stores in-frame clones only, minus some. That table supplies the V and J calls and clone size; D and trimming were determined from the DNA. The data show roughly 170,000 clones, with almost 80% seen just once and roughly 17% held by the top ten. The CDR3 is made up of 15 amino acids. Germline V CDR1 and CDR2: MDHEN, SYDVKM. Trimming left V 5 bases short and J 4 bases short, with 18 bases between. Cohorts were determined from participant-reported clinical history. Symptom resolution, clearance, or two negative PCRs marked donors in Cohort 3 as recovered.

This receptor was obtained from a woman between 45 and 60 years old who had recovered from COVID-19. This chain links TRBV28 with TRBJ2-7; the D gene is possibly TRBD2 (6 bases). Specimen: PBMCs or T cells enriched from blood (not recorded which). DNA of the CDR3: TGTGCCAGCAGTCCGGTTTTGGGGGGTCGGTACGAGCAGTACTTC. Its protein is CASSPVLGGRYEQYF. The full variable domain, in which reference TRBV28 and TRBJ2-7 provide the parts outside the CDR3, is DVKVTQSSRYLVKRTGEKVFLECVQDMDHENMFWYRQDPGLGLRLIYFSYDVKMKEKGDIPEGYSVSREKKERFSLILESASTNQTSMYLCASSPVLGGRYEQYFGPGTRLTVT.